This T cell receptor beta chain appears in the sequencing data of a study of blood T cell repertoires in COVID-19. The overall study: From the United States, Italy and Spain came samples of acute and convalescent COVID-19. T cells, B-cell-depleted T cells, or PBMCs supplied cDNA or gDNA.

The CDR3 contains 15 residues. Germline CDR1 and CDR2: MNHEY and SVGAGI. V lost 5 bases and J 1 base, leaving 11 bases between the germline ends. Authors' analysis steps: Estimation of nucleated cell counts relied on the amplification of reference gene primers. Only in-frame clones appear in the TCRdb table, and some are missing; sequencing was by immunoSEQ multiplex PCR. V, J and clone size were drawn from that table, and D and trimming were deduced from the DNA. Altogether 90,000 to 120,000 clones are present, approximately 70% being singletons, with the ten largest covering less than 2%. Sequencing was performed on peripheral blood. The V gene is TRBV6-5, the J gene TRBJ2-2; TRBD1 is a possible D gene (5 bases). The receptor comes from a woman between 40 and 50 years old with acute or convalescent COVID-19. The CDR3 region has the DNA TGTGCCAGCAGTCCCAGTGACAGGAACACCGGGGAGCTGTTTTTT. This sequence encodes CASSPSDRNTGELFF.